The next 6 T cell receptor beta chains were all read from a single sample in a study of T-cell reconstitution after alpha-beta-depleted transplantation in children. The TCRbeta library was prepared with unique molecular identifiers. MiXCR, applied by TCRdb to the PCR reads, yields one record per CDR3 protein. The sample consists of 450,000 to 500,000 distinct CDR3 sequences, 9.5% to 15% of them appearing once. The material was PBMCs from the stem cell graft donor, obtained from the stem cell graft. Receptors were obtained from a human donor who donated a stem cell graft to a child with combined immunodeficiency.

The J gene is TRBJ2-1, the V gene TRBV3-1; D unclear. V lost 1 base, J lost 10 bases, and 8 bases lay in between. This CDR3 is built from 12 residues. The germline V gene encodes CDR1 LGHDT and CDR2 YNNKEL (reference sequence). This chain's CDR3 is CASSQGTLEQFF. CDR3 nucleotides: TGTGCCAGCAGCCAAGGGACCTTGGAGCAGTTCTTC.

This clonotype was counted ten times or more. In DNA, the CDR3 is TGCAGCGCCTTGGACATAGGGGAGACCCAGTACTTC. It specifies CSALDIGETQYF. The chain is built from TRBV29-1 and TRBJ2-5; D is possibly TRBD1 (5 bases). Trimming cost V 7 bases and J 5 bases, with 14 bases left between them. CDR3 length: 12 residues. Looked up from germline, CDR1 is SQVTM and CDR2 is ANQGSEA.

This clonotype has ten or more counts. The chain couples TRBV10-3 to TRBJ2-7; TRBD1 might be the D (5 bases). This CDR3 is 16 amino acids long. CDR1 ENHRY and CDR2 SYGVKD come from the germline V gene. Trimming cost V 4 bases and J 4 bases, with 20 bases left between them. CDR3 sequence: CAISGTQGAPSYEQYF. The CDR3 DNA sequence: TGTGCCATCAGTGGGACACAAGGGGCCCCCTCTTACGAGCAGTACTTC.

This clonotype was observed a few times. CDR3 sequence: CASSYSTGLVNQPQHF. In DNA, the CDR3 is TGTGCCAGCAGTTACTCGACAGGGCTGGTCAATCAGCCCCAGCATTTT. This rearrangement joins TRBV6-2 or TRBV6-3 to TRBJ1-5, with 7 bases aligning to TRBD1. Germline CDR1 reads MNHEY; CDR2 reads SVGEGT. CDR3 length equals 16 residues. The V segment lost 0 bases and the J segment 3 bases; nucleotides outside the gene matches: 5.

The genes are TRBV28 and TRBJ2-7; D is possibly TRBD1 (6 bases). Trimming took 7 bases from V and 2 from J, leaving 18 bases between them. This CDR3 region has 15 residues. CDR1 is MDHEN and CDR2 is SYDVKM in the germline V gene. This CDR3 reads CASTPSGTHPYEQYF. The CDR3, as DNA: TGTGCCAGCACTCCATCTGGGACACATCCCTACGAGCAGTACTTC.

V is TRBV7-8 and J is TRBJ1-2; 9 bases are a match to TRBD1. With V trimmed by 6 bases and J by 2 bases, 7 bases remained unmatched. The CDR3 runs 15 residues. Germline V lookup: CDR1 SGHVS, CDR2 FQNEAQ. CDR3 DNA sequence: TGTGCCAGCAGGAGGGGGACAGGGTCAAACTATGGCTACACCTTC. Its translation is CASRRGTGSNYGYTF. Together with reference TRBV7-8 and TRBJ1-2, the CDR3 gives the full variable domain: GAGVSQSPRYKVAKRGQDVALRCDPISGHVSLFWYQQALGQGPEFLTYFQNEAQLDKSGLPSDRFFAERPEGSVSTLKIQRTQQEDSAVYLCASRRGTGSNYGYTFGSGTRLTVV.